This T cell receptor (beta chain) comes out of a study of PD-1 blockade in classical Hodgkin lymphoma (TCRdb year 2020). About the study as a whole: Nivolumab dosing was 3 mg/kg intravenously every 2 weeks, continuing until either disease progression or unacceptable toxicity. The study used CyTOF and TCR beta sequencing to define a peripheral blood immune signature of response to PD-1 blockade in classical Hodgkin lymphoma. General conclusions and limits of the study: Lower diversity was seen in patients whose nivolumab began less than 1 year after ASCT, and these patients were left out of later analyses so that immune reconstitution would not confound the results. The study covered only a single clinical trial cohort, and the causes of the repertoire differences, possibly disease activity or prior therapy, were still not defined. CD4+ but not CD8+ TCR diversity rose significantly by C4D1 (p=0.0027 vs p=0.16), most apparent in complete responders (p=0.02). Baseline TCR diversity was reported as lower in newly diagnosed patients than in healthy donors, and lower still in relapsed/refractory patients. Trial patients with a complete response had baseline diversity similar to that of newly diagnosed patients, while partial responders and progressors had significantly lower diversity.

V drops 4 bases and J drops 0 bases, leaving 14 bases in between. Reading the germline V gene gives CDR1 SGHRS and CDR2 YFSETQ. The CDR3 covers 16 residues, taking in both the cysteine and the phenylalanine. The only DNA kept is the CDR3, 48 bases in frame from the first base. Genomic DNA was isolated using the Qiagen DNeasy kit from unsorted PBMCs as well as from negatively selected CD4+ and CD8+ fractions. Using primers that anneal to V and J segments, immunoSEQ multiplex PCR amplified the TCR beta CDR3 regions. A synthetic immune receptor repertoire was used to minimize amplification bias, and remaining bias was computationally removed after sequencing. The study's processing was this. Repertoire diversity was quantified as the Shannon entropy index using custom Python scripts. Unsorted, CD4+ and CD8+ repertoires were examined separately, except in combined analyses, for which CD4+ and CD8+ sequences were merged in silico. A clone counted as expanded when the clone's frequency after treatment rose at least 2-fold relative to C1D1, and clones undetected at baseline were given a pseudocount of 0.5. Singleton clones were defined as clones with 0 or 1 copy at C1D1, and non-singleton clones were defined as clones with 2 or more copies. Clones expanded in unsorted samples were labelled as CD4+, CD8+ or unknown by matching protein sequences in sorted samples from the same patient. Diversity changes from C1D1 to C4D1 were tested in paired samples using Wilcoxon tests. What TCRdb holds here is the immuneACCESS table cut down to in-frame rearrangements. Part of the clones is not present; checked against another copy, under half of the missing clones reflect an unresolved V gene, and the others are unexplained. V, J and clone size were drawn from that table, and D and trimming were deduced from the DNA. The sample yields under 75,000 clones; 70% to 90% were counted once. The ten top clones hold around 5% of the sample.

Interpreted using the paper, the time point label stands for: cycle 2 day 1 (C2D1) of nivolumab. Relapse after autologous stem cell transplantation had occurred in all trial patients, and cohorts A, B and C were distinguished by prior brentuximab vedotin exposure. The trial cohort comprised some 60 patients with relapsed/refractory classical Hodgkin lymphoma whose best overall responses were complete response, partial response or progressive disease. In the multi-cohort phase II CheckMate 205 trial, trial patients received single-agent nivolumab. Best overall response was determined by an independent review committee according to the 2007 International Working Group response criteria. Trial PBMCs were obtained immediately prior to nivolumab initiation (C1D1) and on therapy at cycle 2 day 1 and cycle 4 day 1. Peripheral blood was collected in 8 mL Vacutainer Cell Preparation Tubes, from which PBMCs were isolated by centrifugation and then cryopreserved.

Details on this clone: Its antigen remains undetermined. There are no base qualities to consult, and no much larger clone falls within one base.

The TCR originated in a human donor with classical Hodgkin lymphoma. The source material was peripheral blood mononuclear cells (PBMCs), sampled before the second cycle of nivolumab. The rearranged chain carries TRBV5-1 and TRBJ2-1; TRBD1 is a weak D gene call, 5 bases matching. The CDR3 in this case is CASSQGQESSYNEQFF. The DNA sequence is given as TGCGCCAGCAGCCAAGGACAAGAAAGCTCCTACAATGAGCAGTTCTTC.